The 6 T cell receptor beta chains below come from one sample, sequenced in a study of T cell responses to AZD1222 COVID-19 vaccine. The repertoire was sequenced with immunoSEQ multiplex PCR; TCRdb's copy has only in-frame clones and lacks some. Of 65,000 to 85,000 clones in the sample, 90% to 95% were seen once. This material consisted of peripheral blood, taken on day 0 of AZD1222 vaccination. Every receptor here comes from an adult in good health.

In nucleotides, the CDR3 is TGTGCCAGCAGTGGGAACACTGAAGCTTTCTTT. Translated: CASSGNTEAFF. The J gene is TRBJ1-1, the V gene TRBV27; D not certain. The CDR3 consists of 11 residues. Germline V gene sequence: CDR1 MNHEY, CDR2 SMNVEV (reference sequence). V lost 5 bases to trimming and J lost 1 base, with 2 bases between them.

The chain couples TRBV4-2 to TRBJ2-7, with a tentative D call TRBD1 (6 bases). Germline lookup yields CDR1 LGHNA and CDR2 YNFKEQ. This CDR3 region has 13 residues. Between the trimmed V and J ends, which lost 9 bases and 5 bases, there was a span of 17 bases. The CDR3 nucleotides are TGTGCCAGTGGGGGCAGGGGATTAAACGAGCAGTACTTC. Encoded protein: CASGGRGLNEQYF.

This clone came up a few times. V gene TRBV2 combines with J gene TRBJ1-3, with TRBD1 as a possible D gene (5 bases). The CDR3 sequence is 12 residues long. Germline values: CDR1 SNHLY, CDR2 FYNNEI. V was trimmed by 4 bases and J by 15 bases, leaving 16 bases between them. The CDR3 region has the DNA TGTGCCAGCAGTGGAGACAGCCCCAACGGATATTTT. Translated: CASSGDSPNGYF.

This clone has just one count. V usage is TRBV2 and J usage is TRBJ2-1; 9 nucleotides match TRBD1. The CDR3 loop spans 12 amino acids. Germline-derived CDR1 and CDR2 are SNHLY and FYNNEI. V gave up 6 bases and J gave up 9 bases; unmatched junction bases: 3. The chain's CDR3 is CASSGTGLEQFF. The CDR3 DNA follows: TGTGCCAGCAGCGGGACAGGGCTTGAGCAGTTCTTC.

J is TRBJ1-3 and V is TRBV30; D is uncertain. The CDR3 totals 13 residues. V lost 0 bases, J lost 4 bases, and 7 bases lay in between. CDR1 and CDR2 from the germline V gene are GTSNPN and SVGIG (reference sequence). The DNA for the CDR3 is TGTGCCTGGAGTGTAACCTTAGGAAACACCATATATTTT. Protein: CAWSVTLGNTIYF.

The V gene is TRBV28, the J gene TRBJ1-2; TRBD1 aligns across 8 bases. CDR3 length: 14 residues. Germline CDR1 reads MDHEN; CDR2 reads SYDVKM. Trimming at V came to 6 bases and at J to 8 bases, leaving 11 bases not matched to a gene. The CDR3 reads CASRSAGGKYGYTF. Here the CDR3 DNA reads TGTGCCAGCAGATCTGCAGGGGGCAAGTACGGCTACACCTTC.